This T cell receptor beta chain was identified in a study of response to subunit inactivated influenza vaccine. V lost 6 bases to trimming and J lost 0 bases, with 12 bases between them. CDR1 and CDR2 (germline): MNHEY, SVGEGT. The CDR3 has 15 amino acids. Using its own MiXCR run on the RT-PCR reads, TCRdb lists one record per CDR3 protein. The sample comprises 500,000 to 600,000 distinct CDR3 sequences, 10% to 12% of which are singletons, and 8% to 13% rests with the top ten. This clonotype was observed a few times. These same records also appear under a second study, on T cells expressing NK-cell markers. In that study: Libraries used 5'RACE template switching adding universal primer site and UMIs.

The rearrangement joins TRBV6-2 or TRBV6-3 to TRBJ2-1; D gene unclear. The TCR sequence derives from a man aged 45-60 years who received an inactivated influenza vaccine. Specimen: PBMCs from blood, collected on the day of vaccination. CDR3 sequence: CASSILHSSYNEQFF. Here the CDR3 DNA reads TGTGCCAGCAGCATCCTCCACAGCTCCTACAATGAGCAGTTCTTC.